A single sample gave rise to the 25 T cell receptor beta chains below, sequenced in a study of Ad26.COV2.S vaccination and SARS-CoV-2 variants. The treatment here: some 20 received Ad26.COV2.S at low or high dose, single or two shots; about 5 received placebo; per-sample allocation not given. Sampling occurred on day 63 after the first vaccine or placebo injection. The repertoire was sequenced with immunoSEQ multiplex PCR; TCRdb's copy has only in-frame clones and lacks some. The sample lists about 460,000 clones, nearly 90% occurring once. Sequencing was performed on peripheral blood, taken in a trial of Ad26.COV2.S vaccine versus placebo. The receptors were sampled from a person aged 18 to 59 who received the Ad26.COV2.S COVID-19 vaccine or a placebo.

A few counts support this clone. The chain couples TRBV19 to TRBJ1-5, with 11 bases matching TRBD1. V shed 5 bases and J 6 bases; nucleotides not matched to a gene: 3. The CDR3 covers 14 residues. From germline, CDR1 is LNHDA and CDR2 SQIVND (reference sequence). CDR3 residues: CASSPGQGGQPQHF. CDR3 sequence (DNA): TGTGCCAGTAGTCCGGGACAGGGGGGTCAGCCCCAGCATTTT.

The genes are TRBV6-6 and TRBJ1-1; D is ambiguous. Germline CDR1 is MNHNY and CDR2 is SVGAGI (reference sequence). V lost 7 bases to trimming and J lost 5 bases, with 20 bases between them. The CDR3 loop spans 15 amino acids. The CDR3 DNA reads as TGTGCCAGCACTTTGGCCGGACCCCCGGGTACTGAAGCTTTCTTT. Translating it yields CASTLAGPPGTEAFF.

This sequence joins TRBV9 and TRBJ2-2, with D hard to call. Germline assignment: CDR1 SGDLS and CDR2 YYNGEE. V was clipped by 2 bases and J by 4 bases, with 12 bases between them. The CDR3 is 15 amino acids. This chain's CDR3 is CASSVDGRSTGELFF. The CDR3 DNA sequence: TGTGCCAGCAGCGTGGACGGAAGATCCACCGGGGAGCTGTTTTTT. Based on the CDR3 plus reference TRBV9 and TRBJ2-2, the full variable domain is DSGVTQTPKHLITATGQRVTLRCSPRSGDLSVYWYQQSLDQGLQFLIQYYNGEERAKGNILERFSAQQFPDLHSELNLSSLELGDSALYFCASSVDGRSTGELFFGEGSRLTVL.

J is TRBJ1-1 and V is TRBV6-5; D is unresolved. Germline V gene data show CDR1 as MNHEY and CDR2 as SVGAGI. Trimming took off 0 bases at V and 2 bases at J, with 7 bases between the two ends. This CDR3 region has 14 residues. The CDR3 DNA reads as TGTGCCAGCAGTTACTCGTTGATAAACACTGAAGCTTTCTTT. It specifies CASSYSLINTEAFF.

This chain links TRBV6-5 with TRBJ1-5; 7 nucleotides agree with TRBD1. Germline CDR1 reads MNHEY; CDR2 reads SVGAGI. The CDR3 has 15 residues. The V segment lost 6 bases and the J segment 2 bases; nucleotides outside the gene matches: 7. CDR3 in amino acids: CASRSRGQGNQPQHF. The CDR3 nucleotides read TGTGCCAGCAGGTCGAGGGGGCAGGGCAATCAGCCCCAGCATTTT.

The chain joins TRBV9 to TRBJ2-3; 9 bases agree with TRBD2. CDR3 length: 16 amino acids. CDR1 and CDR2 from the germline V gene are SGDLS and YYNGEE. The V and J ends lost 3 bases and 5 bases, in that order; junction bases with no gene match: 10. The CDR3 region has the DNA TGTGCCAGCAGCGGGGCGACTAGCGGTCCTGTAGATACGCAGTATTTT. Amino acids: CASSGATSGPVDTQYF.

This chain connects TRBV30 to TRBJ2-5, with D possibly being TRBD1 (6 bases). Looked up from germline, CDR1 is GTSNPN and CDR2 is SVGIG (reference sequence). The CDR3 runs to 15 residues. The germline V and J ends were trimmed by 2 bases and 0 bases, with 13 bases remaining between them. The CDR3 coding sequence is TGTGCCTGGAGTACGGACTGGGGGCACCAAGAGACCCAGTACTTC. Translated, it gives CAWSTDWGHQETQYF. Variable domain in full (rest from reference TRBV30 and TRBJ2-5): SQTIHQWPATLVQPVGSPLSLECTVEGTSNPNLYWYRQAAGRGLQLLFYSVGIGQISSEVPQNLSASRPQDRQFILSSKKLLLSDSGFYLCAWSTDWGHQETQYFGPGTRLLVL.

The V gene is TRBV7-9, the J gene TRBJ1-5; 9 bases match TRBD1. CDR3 length: 14 residues. Trimming removed 8 bases from V and 7 bases from J; junction bases left unmatched: 9. Germline V gene lookup returns CDR1 SEHNR and CDR2 FQNEAQ (reference sequence). The chain's CDR3 is CASAEGQGPQPQHF. The CDR3 DNA follows: TGTGCCAGCGCGGAGGGACAGGGACCGCAGCCCCAGCATTTT.

The chain carries TRBV5-5 and TRBJ2-1; 13 nucleotides match TRBD2. The CDR3 sequence is 16 residues long. V dropped 5 bases and J dropped 8; count of bases not matched to a gene: 10. Germline V CDR1 and CDR2: SGHKS, YYEKEE (reference sequence). This CDR3 is CASSPGLAGSRDEQFF. CDR3 sequence (DNA): TGTGCCAGCAGTCCGGGACTAGCGGGATCCCGCGATGAGCAGTTCTTC.

The V and J genes are TRBV2 and TRBJ1-6; possible D gene TRBD1, 6 bases. V gave up 3 bases and J gave up 8 bases, with 14 bases separating them. CDR3 size: 15 residues. The germline CDR1 and CDR2 sequences are SNHLY and FYNNEI. The CDR3 region is CASSDQGPADSPLHF. In DNA form, the CDR3 reads TGTGCCAGCAGTGATCAGGGGCCGGCTGATTCACCCCTCCACTTT.

The chain links TRBV3-1 (or the pseudogene TRBV3-2) to TRBJ2-3; D is perhaps TRBD1 or TRBD2 (6 bases each). CDR3 length: 15 amino acids. The V gene lost 1 base and the J gene lost 4 bases, with 12 bases spanning the gap. Germline V gives CDR1 LGHDT, CDR2 YNNKEL (reference sequence). The CDR3 sequence: CASSQGPGASDTQYF. The CDR3 DNA follows: TGTGCCAGCAGCCAAGGACCGGGGGCCTCAGATACGCAGTATTTT.

This chain connects TRBV2 to TRBJ1-1; D gene uncertain. V was shortened by 4 bases and J by 1 base, with 7 bases between the two germline ends. The germline gives CDR1 SNHLY, CDR2 FYNNEI. The CDR3 sequence is 13 residues long. The CDR3: CASSGQTNTEAFF. The CDR3 DNA reads TGTGCCAGCAGTGGTCAGACGAACACTGAAGCTTTCTTT. The variable domain in full, with the rest retrieved from reference TRBV2 and TRBJ1-1, is EPEVTQTPSHQVTQMGQEVILRCVPISNHLYFYWYRQILGQKVEFLVSFYNNEISEKSEIFDDQFSVERPDGSNFTLKIRSTKLEDSAMYFCASSGQTNTEAFFGQGTRLTVV.

The chain employs TRBV9 and TRBJ2-5; D is unclear. This CDR3 comprises 14 residues. Looked up from germline, CDR1 is SGDLS and CDR2 is YYNGEE. The V and J ends lost 4 bases and 2 bases respectively, with 12 bases between them. In DNA, the CDR3 is TGTGCCAGCAGCAAAGGACCTGGACAAGAGACCCAGTACTTC. It encodes CASSKGPGQETQYF.

The V gene is TRBV6-5, the J gene TRBJ2-3; D remains ambiguous. Per germline, CDR1 MNHEY and CDR2 SVGAGI. This CDR3 is 13 amino acids long. Trimming removed 8 bases from V and 2 bases from J, with 11 bases in between. DNA of the CDR3: TGTGCCAGCGGGCGCGCCAACACAGATACGCAGTATTTT. This encodes CASGRANTDTQYF.

This chain uses TRBV5-1 with TRBJ2-7, with a weak D call TRBD1 (5 bases). Germline V CDR1 and CDR2: SGHRS, YFSETQ. CDR3 length equals 15 residues. V lost 0 bases and J 4 bases, leaving 14 bases between the germline ends. The CDR3 sequence is CASSLGLPGLYEQYF. The CDR3 bases are TGCGCCAGCAGCTTGGGGCTCCCAGGGTTGTACGAGCAGTACTTC. Drawing the rest from reference TRBV5-1 and TRBJ2-7, the complete variable domain is KAGVTQTPRYLIKTRGQQVTLSCSPISGHRSVSWYQQTPGQGLQFLFEYFSETQRNKGNFPGRFSGRQFSNSRSEMNVSTLELGDSALYLCASSLGLPGLYEQYFGPGTRLTVT.

The gene calls are TRBV5-4 and TRBJ2-3; D is unclear. The CDR3 consists of 15 residues. Deletions cut 0 bases from V and 3 bases from J, with 11 bases between. CDR1 SGHNT and CDR2 YYREEE come from the germline V gene (reference sequence). In DNA, the CDR3 is TGTGCCAGCAGCTTGGCAGTCACCACTACAGATACGCAGTATTTT. This codes for CASSLAVTTTDTQYF.

The chain is built from TRBV12-3 or TRBV12-4 and TRBJ1-2; a weak D match, TRBD1 (5 bases). This CDR3 has 13 amino acids. The V end was cut by 4 bases, the J end by 8 bases, with 14 bases between. CDR3 loop: CASSSVGERGYTF. CDR3 in DNA: TGTGCCAGCAGTTCCGTGGGGGAGCGGGGCTACACCTTC.

The rearrangement joins TRBV27 to TRBJ2-1, with 14 bases identical to TRBD2. J gave up 11 bases and V 5 bases, and 5 bases lay outside the gene matches. Germline V gene sequence: CDR1 MNHEY, CDR2 SMNVEV (reference sequence). The CDR3 totals 14 residues. The CDR3: CASSPRTSGGQQFF. In DNA form, the CDR3 reads TGTGCCAGCAGTCCCCGGACTAGCGGGGGGCAGCAGTTCTTC.

Regarding this clone: This same CDR3 is encoded by further DNA sequences in the sample. The rearrangement joins TRBV6-5 to TRBJ1-5; unclear D gene. The CDR3 is made up of 14 amino acids. The germline CDR1 and CDR2 sequences are MNHEY and SVGAGI. Trimming took 2 bases from V and 1 from J, leaving 6 bases between them. DNA for the CDR3: TGTGCCAGCAGTTACCTAGGGAGCAATCAGCCCCAGCATTTT. Its translation is CASSYLGSNQPQHF.

This clone was seen only a few times. The genes are TRBV9 and TRBJ1-2; 8 bases fit TRBD1. CDR1 SGDLS and CDR2 YYNGEE come from the germline V gene. This CDR3 comprises 14 residues. The V and J ends lost 0 bases and 5 bases, in that order; junction bases with no gene match: 3. The CDR3 loop is CASSVGQGAYGYTF. The CDR3 nucleotides read TGTGCCAGCAGCGTAGGTCAGGGGGCATATGGCTACACCTTC.

The genes are TRBV4-1 and TRBJ1-2; D not resolved. Germline CDR1 is MGHRA and CDR2 is YSYEKL. CDR3 length equals 15 residues. V shed 1 base and J shed 0 bases, with 9 bases lying between them. The CDR3 region is CASSQARVTNYGYTF. The CDR3 DNA sequence: TGCGCCAGCAGCCAAGCTAGGGTCACTAACTATGGCTACACCTTC.

The chain carries TRBV5-1 and TRBJ2-7; 7 positions agree with TRBD2. V was pared by 0 bases and J by 6 bases, with 12 bases of the junction left unmatched. CDR1 is SGHRS and CDR2 is YFSETQ in the germline V gene. The CDR3 runs to 16 residues. CDR3 residues: CASSLDYVGGTREQYF. The DNA of the CDR3 is TGCGCCAGCAGCTTGGATTACGTGGGAGGGACCCGCGAGCAGTACTTC.

The CDR3 protein is CASSPIRFGEQYF. The CDR3 DNA is TGTGCCAGCAGCCCCATTAGGTTCGGCGAGCAGTACTTC. This chain joins TRBV11-2 and TRBJ2-7; D not certain. Trimming cost V 5 bases and J 6 bases, with 14 bases left between them. CDR1 is SGHAT and CDR2 is FQNNGV in the germline V gene. This CDR3 is 13 amino acids long.

The rearrangement uses TRBV12-3 or TRBV12-4 and TRBJ1-1; D is undetermined. Trimming cost V 4 bases and J 1 base, with 1 base left between them. CDR3 length: 11 amino acids. The CDR3 is CASSWNTEAFF. In nucleotides, the CDR3 is TGTGCCAGCAGTTGGAACACTGAAGCTTTCTTT.

This clone was seen a handful of times. The V and J genes are TRBV5-4 and TRBJ1-1; D might be TRBD1 (6 bases). Trimming stripped 3 bases from V and 0 bases from J, with 9 bases between. CDR1 and CDR2 from the germline V gene are SGHNT and YYREEE (reference sequence). This CDR3 comprises 14 residues. The CDR3 spells CASSSGQLNTEAFF. CDR3 nucleotide sequence: TGTGCCAGCAGCTCCGGACAGCTGAACACTGAAGCTTTCTTT.